This T cell receptor beta chain was captured in a study of memory CD4+ T cells and cytomegalovirus serostatus (dated by TCRdb to about 2019). Regarding the complete study: The roughly 35 healthy Belgian adults in the cohort included 9 who were CMV seropositive and 24 who were CMV seronegative. CD4+ memory TCRbeta repertoires of a Belgian cohort with known cytomegalovirus serostatus were sequenced in order to replicate a published TCR-based CMV serostatus classifier. The research as a whole found: For predicting CMV serostatus, the median bootstrapped AUC was approximately 0.95 using the original framework and about 0.9 using a US-trained random forest. Unlike the original study, which covered naive and memory CD4+ and CD8+ populations, the Belgian study sequenced only CD4+CD45RO+ memory cells. The results were interpreted as suggesting that the CMV-associated TCR signature is largely present in the CD4+ memory repertoire. Among the 150 to 200 previously reported CMV-associated TCRbeta sequences, some 70 showed up in the CD4+ memory repertoires, with each one found in between one and five individuals. The original-framework classifier achieved a median bootstrapped AUC of approximately 0.96 with a 95% CI of 0.76-1.00 on the Belgian cohort.

A FACSAria II was used to sort memory CD4+ T cells, defined as single viable CD3+CD4+CD8-CD45RO+ cells. CMV serostatus was determined using a Roche Elecsys assay that detects serum IgG against CMV pp150, pp28, p38 and p52. Once the samples were thawed, total CD4+ T cells were enriched through positive selection using CD4 magnetic microbeads. The samples came from a different study that was designed specifically to examine the CD4+ T cell memory repertoire. Following standard operating procedures, peripheral blood mononuclear cells were isolated and cryopreserved, while serum was kept at -80 degrees C. The staining used CD3-PerCP (BW264/56), CD4-APC (RPA-T4), CD45RO-PE (UCHT1) and CD8-Pacific Orange (3B5) antibodies, and Sytox blue was used to exclude non-viable cells. Turning to this clone: Which antigen it targets is not known. The input lacks base qualities; no much larger clone sits a single base away.

CDR1 LGHNA and CDR2 YNFKEQ were looked up in the germline V gene. Relative to germline, V is 0 bases shorter and J is 4 bases shorter, with 9 bases between their ends. Including the terminal cysteine and phenylalanine, the CDR3 comprises 14 residues. Here the CDR3 DNA is all that survives: 42 bases in frame from base 1. The Quick-DNA Microprep Kit was used to extract genomic DNA from the sorted cells. Amplification of TCRbeta DNA was done with the immunoSEQ hsTCRbeta kit, following the protocol from the manufacturer. TCRbeta libraries were sequenced on an Illumina MiSeq instrument. In the paper's pipeline: Once out-of-frame sequences had been removed, about 2,000,000 distinct TCRbeta sequences were left, which works out to an average of approximately 72,000 per individual. Each individual was scored by the count of about 150 previously reported CMV-associated TCRbeta sequences and the total productive distinct TCRbeta count. A beta-binomial model was reimplemented in Python, and scikit-learn random forests with default parameters were trained on data from the US cohort. Classifier performance on the Belgian cohort was summarized as median AUC with percentile confidence intervals over 10,000 bootstrap iterations. The clones in this table, taken by TCRdb from immuneACCESS, are in-frame only. Not every clone is retained; where verified, under half of the shortfall comes from an unresolved V gene, and the cause of the rest is unknown. The V and J calls and clone size were taken over from that table, and D and trimming were inferred from the DNA. Recorded for this sample are tens of thousands of clones; roughly 77% of them occurred a single time. The top ten constitute about 0.79% of the sample.

Sample: memory CD4+ T cells from blood. The rearrangement combines TRBV4-2 with TRBJ1-1, with the D segment identity uncertain. The source of this sequence is an adult in good health and CMV-seronegative. The DNA sequence is given as TGTGCCAGCAGCCAAGATCGGCAGACCACTGAAGCTTTCTTT. The resulting protein is CASSQDRQTTEAFF.